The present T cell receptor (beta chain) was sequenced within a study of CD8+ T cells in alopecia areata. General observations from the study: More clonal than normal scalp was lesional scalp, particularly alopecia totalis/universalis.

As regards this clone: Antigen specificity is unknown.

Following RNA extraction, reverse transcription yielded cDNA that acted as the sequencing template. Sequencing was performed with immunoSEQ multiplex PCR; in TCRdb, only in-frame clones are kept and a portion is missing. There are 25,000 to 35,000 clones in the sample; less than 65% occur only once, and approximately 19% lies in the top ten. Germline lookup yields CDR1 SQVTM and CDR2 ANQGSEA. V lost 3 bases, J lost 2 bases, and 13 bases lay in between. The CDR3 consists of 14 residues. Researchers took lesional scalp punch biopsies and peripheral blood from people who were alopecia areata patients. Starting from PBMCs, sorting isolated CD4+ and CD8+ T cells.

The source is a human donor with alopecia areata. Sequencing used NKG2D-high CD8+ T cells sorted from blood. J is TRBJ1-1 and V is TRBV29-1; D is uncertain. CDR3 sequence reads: CSVDWAMLNTEAFF. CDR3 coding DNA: TGCAGCGTTGACTGGGCAATGCTTAACACTGAAGCTTTCTTT. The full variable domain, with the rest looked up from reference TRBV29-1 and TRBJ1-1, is SAVISQKPSRDICQRGTSLTIQCQVDSQVTMMFWYRQQPGQSLTLIATANQGSEATYESGFVIDKFPISRPNLTFSTLTVSNMSPEDSSIYLCSVDWAMLNTEAFFGQGTRLTVV.